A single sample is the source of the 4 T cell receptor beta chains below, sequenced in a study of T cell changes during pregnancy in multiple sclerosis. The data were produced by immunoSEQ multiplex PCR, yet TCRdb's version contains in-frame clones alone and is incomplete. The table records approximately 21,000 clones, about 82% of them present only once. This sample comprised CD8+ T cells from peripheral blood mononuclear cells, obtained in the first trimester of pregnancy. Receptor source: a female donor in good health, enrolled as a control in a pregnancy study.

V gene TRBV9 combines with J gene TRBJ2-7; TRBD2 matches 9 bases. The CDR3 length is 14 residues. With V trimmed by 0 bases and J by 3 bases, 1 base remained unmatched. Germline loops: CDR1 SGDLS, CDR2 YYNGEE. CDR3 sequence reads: CASSVALAGYEQYF. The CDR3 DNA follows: TGTGCCAGCAGCGTAGCACTAGCGGGCTACGAGCAGTACTTC.

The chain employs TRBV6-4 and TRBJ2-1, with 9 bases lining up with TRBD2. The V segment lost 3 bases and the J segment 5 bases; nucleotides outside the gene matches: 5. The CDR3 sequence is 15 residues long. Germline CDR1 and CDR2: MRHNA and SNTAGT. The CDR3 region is CASSEGRGGNNEQFF. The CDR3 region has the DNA TGTGCCAGCAGTGAGGGGCGGGGGGGCAACAATGAGCAGTTCTTC.

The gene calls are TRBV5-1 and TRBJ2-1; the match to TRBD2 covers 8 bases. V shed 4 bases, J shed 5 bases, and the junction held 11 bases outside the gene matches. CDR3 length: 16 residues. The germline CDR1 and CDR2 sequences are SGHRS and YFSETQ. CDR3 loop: CASSRSGLAGNNEQFF. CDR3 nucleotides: TGCGCCAGCAGCCGGAGTGGACTAGCAGGTAACAATGAGCAGTTCTTC.

CDR3 sequence: CASSIGGTATNEKLFF. CDR3 nucleotides: TGTGCCAGTAGTATCGGGGGGACTGCAACTAATGAAAAACTGTTTTTT. The J gene is TRBJ1-4, the V gene TRBV19, with D possibly being TRBD1 (5 bases). CDR1 is LNHDA, CDR2 SQIVND, per germline (reference sequence). Trimming stripped 3 bases from V and 0 bases from J, with 11 bases between. This CDR3 has 16 amino acids.